A single TCR beta chain is shown here with its context. Its antigen is currently unknown. The table came from immunoSEQ multiplex PCR; TCRdb's copy has only in-frame clones and leaves some out. The data contain about 130,000 clones, about 88% of them seen just once; the ten biggest clones take up roughly 7.4%. This entry is derived from a study of T cell responses to AZD1222 COVID-19 vaccine. Study-wide context: The analysis combined second doses at about 4 or about 12 weeks. Study results and limitations: Targets within unmutated variant regions were reportedly found for nearly half of spike-specific TCRs.

The CDR3 spans 18 residues. Germline V gives CDR1 LNHDA, CDR2 SQIVND (reference sequence). The V and J ends lost 10 bases and 0 bases respectively, with 25 bases between them. The TCR sequence derives from an adult in good health. V is TRBV19 and J is TRBJ1-5, with D possibly being TRBD1 (5 bases). This sample comprised peripheral blood, obtained on day 0 of AZD1222 vaccination. CDR3 loop: CATSRGGRLSPSNQPQHF. The CDR3, as DNA: TGTGCCACCTCAAGGGGCGGGAGATTGTCCCCTAGCAATCAGCCCCAGCATTTT.